Below, 18 T cell receptor beta chains from the same sample are listed, as sequenced in a study of blood T cell repertoires in COVID-19. Assay used: immunoSEQ multiplex PCR; TCRdb lists only in-frame clones, some missing. This sample has roughly 180,000 clones, with approximately 78% found just once. Material: peripheral blood. The receptors were sampled from a woman older than 75 with COVID-19, enrolled during active disease.

This clone was detected once. This CDR3 is CSVVSPLVANEQFF. In DNA form, the CDR3 reads TGCAGCGTCGTTAGCCCCCTCGTTGCCAATGAGCAGTTCTTC. This chain uses TRBV29-1 with TRBJ2-1, with D unresolved. From germline, CDR1 is SQVTM and CDR2 ANQGSEA. CDR3 length equals 14 residues. V was trimmed by 6 bases and J by 6 bases, leaving 18 bases between them.

The sample holds one count of this clone. The chain couples TRBV18 to TRBJ2-3, with D maybe TRBD2 (7 bases). Germline CDR1 is KGHSH and CDR2 is LQKENI. Trimming stripped 4 bases from V and 2 bases from J, with 16 bases between. This CDR3 region has 16 residues. The CDR3 spells CASSLSGGSNTDTQYF. The CDR3 coding sequence is TGTGCCAGCTCACTCTCGGGGGGCTCCAACACAGATACGCAGTATTTT.

This sequence joins TRBV5-1 and TRBJ1-5, with D tentatively TRBD1 (6 bases). Germline V gene sequence: CDR1 SGHRS, CDR2 YFSETQ. The CDR3 loop spans 15 amino acids. V dropped 0 bases and J dropped 8 bases, with 15 bases sitting between them. The DNA for the CDR3 is TGCGCCAGCAGCTTGGGAACAGGGTTCGGGGAGCCCCAGCATTTT. Its protein is CASSLGTGFGEPQHF.

This chain links TRBV7-6 with TRBJ1-4; the D is unclear. The CDR3 length is 14 residues. V was trimmed by 5 bases and J by 2 bases, leaving 9 bases between them. Per the germline V gene, CDR1 is SGHVS and CDR2 is FNYEAQ. The CDR3 region is CASSPVPTNEKLFF. The CDR3 nucleotides are TGTGCCAGCAGCCCGGTGCCCACTAATGAAAAACTGTTTTTT.

The chain uses TRBV28 and TRBJ1-2; TRBD1 matches 12 bases. Germline trimming cut 5 bases from V and 6 bases from J; bases unmatched to any gene: 13. Germline CDR1 MDHEN, CDR2 SYDVKM. This CDR3 region has 17 residues. The CDR3, as DNA: TGTGCCAGCAGTCTCGGGACAGGGGGCGCAAGGGGCCATGGCTACACCTTC. Translating it yields CASSLGTGGARGHGYTF.

This clone was observed many times. V and J are TRBV5-4 and TRBJ2-7; possibly TRBD1 for D (5 bases). V lost 2 bases to trimming and J lost 0 bases, with 6 bases between them. Per the germline V gene, CDR1 is SGHNT and CDR2 is YYREEE (reference sequence). This CDR3 has 13 amino acids. CDR3 in DNA: TGTGCCAGCAGCTTAAGGGGCTCCTACGAGCAGTACTTC. Protein sequence: CASSLRGSYEQYF.

The chain combines TRBV6-5 with TRBJ2-6; 7 bases align to TRBD1. The V gene's germline CDR1 is MNHEY and CDR2 SVGAGI. V dropped 6 bases and J dropped 4; count of bases not matched to a gene: 6. This CDR3 has 15 residues. As DNA, the CDR3 is TGTGCCAGCAGCCACAGGGGCTTCGGGGCCAACGTCCTGACTTTC. Translation gives CASSHRGFGANVLTF.

The genes are TRBV10-3 and TRBJ2-4; 8 bases match TRBD2. The CDR3 is 17 residues long. Germline V gene lookup returns CDR1 ENHRY and CDR2 SYGVKD. Trimming cost V 0 bases and J 2 bases; bases outside gene matches: 6. CDR3: CAISESYSGATKNIQYF. CDR3 DNA sequence: TGTGCCATCAGTGAGTCCTATAGCGGGGCCACCAAAAACATTCAGTACTTC.

DNA for the CDR3: TGTGCCAGCAGCTTACGACAGGGATACTACGAGCAGTACTTC. This gives the protein CASSLRQGYYEQYF. This chain joins TRBV11-2 and TRBJ2-7, with TRBD1 identical over 7 bases. The CDR3 consists of 14 residues. Losses at the gene ends were 2 bases for V and 3 bases for J; bases not matched to a gene: 4. Germline V gene sequence: CDR1 SGHAT, CDR2 FQNNGV.

The V gene is TRBV9, the J gene TRBJ2-3, with TRBD2 as a possible D gene (5 bases). V was pared by 4 bases and J by 0 bases, with 18 bases between. Germline V lookup: CDR1 SGDLS, CDR2 YYNGEE. The CDR3 is made up of 17 amino acids. CDR3 loop: CASSPPAGLSSTDTQYF. CDR3 sequence (DNA): TGTGCCAGCAGCCCACCCGCCGGACTGTCTAGCACAGATACGCAGTATTTT.

This clone was found a few times. The chain joins TRBV9 to TRBJ2-1; 11 nucleotides line up with TRBD2. The CDR3 contains 16 residues. V trimming: 2 bases; J trimming: 4 bases; junction bases outside the gene matches: 5. The V gene's germline CDR1 is SGDLS and CDR2 YYNGEE. The CDR3 nucleotides read TGTGCCAGCAGCGTGCTAGCGGGAGGCCTATACAATGAGCAGTTCTTC. Translated: CASSVLAGGLYNEQFF.

The chain couples TRBV7-9 to TRBJ1-1; tentatively, D is TRBD1 (5 bases). Germline values: CDR1 SEHNR, CDR2 FQNEAQ (reference sequence). Trimming removed 5 bases from V and 3 bases from J, with 10 bases in between. CDR3 length: 13 residues. The CDR3 sequence is CASSPDTYTEAFF. CDR3 nucleotide sequence: TGTGCCAGCAGCCCGGACACCTACACTGAAGCTTTCTTT.

V and J are TRBV19 and TRBJ1-5, with unresolved D. The CDR3 covers 12 residues. Trimming took off 5 bases at V and 6 bases at J, with 8 bases between the two ends. The germline V gene encodes CDR1 LNHDA and CDR2 SQIVND (reference sequence). CDR3 DNA sequence: TGTGCCAGTAGTCGGGGAAGTCAGCCCCAGCATTTT. It yields the protein CASSRGSQPQHF.

Remarks on this clone: Other DNA sequences of this sample code for an identical CDR3. This sequence joins TRBV7-9 and TRBJ1-2; 8 bases are a match to TRBD1. The V gene's germline CDR1 is SEHNR and CDR2 FQNEAQ (reference sequence). The V and J ends lost 1 base and 5 bases, in that order; junction bases with no gene match: 0. The CDR3 length is 13 residues. The CDR3 DNA sequence: TGTGCCAGCAGCTTAGGGACAGGGTATGGCTACACCTTC. This encodes CASSLGTGYGYTF.

This clone came up once. The gene calls are TRBV7-9 and TRBJ2-3; TRBD2 matches 14 bases. The germline V gene encodes CDR1 SEHNR and CDR2 FQNEAQ (reference sequence). The trim removed 5 bases at V and 0 bases at J, leaving 16 bases unmatched. This CDR3 has 21 amino acids. The CDR3 DNA sequence: TGTGCCAGCAGCAGAGACTGGACTAGCGGGGGGCTTACCCATAGCACAGATACGCAGTATTTT. Amino acids: CASSRDWTSGGLTHSTDTQYF.

The CDR3 loop reads CASSLGDGGNQPQHF. CDR3 DNA: TGTGCCAGCAGCTTGGGAGACGGGGGCAATCAGCCCCAGCATTTT. This chain connects TRBV5-8 to TRBJ1-5; D is undetermined. Germline CDR1 and CDR2: SGHTS and YDEGEE. V lost 0 bases, J lost 2 bases, and 9 bases lay in between. CDR3 length equals 15 residues.

The J gene is TRBJ2-2, the V gene TRBV30; 8 nucleotides match TRBD2. J was trimmed by 5 bases and V by 0 bases; bases with no gene match: 5. Germline CDR1 is GTSNPN and CDR2 is SVGIG (reference sequence). This CDR3 comprises 15 residues. CDR3 sequence reads: CAWSVGGTSTGELFF. CDR3 bases: TGTGCCTGGAGTGTTGGCGGGACTAGTACCGGGGAGCTGTTTTTT.

V gene TRBV7-2 combines with J gene TRBJ2-1; 9 nucleotides agree with TRBD2. The germline gives CDR1 SGHTA, CDR2 FQGNSA. V was pared by 5 bases and J by 8 bases, with 16 bases of the junction left unmatched. This CDR3 contains 17 residues. CDR3 in amino acids: CASSIGIWGGGADEQFF. CDR3 in DNA: TGTGCCAGCAGCATAGGAATTTGGGGCGGGGGGGCCGATGAGCAGTTCTTC.